Described below is a single T cell receptor beta chain sequence and its context. Original methodology: How many nucleated cells were present was estimated from reference gene primer amplification. Profiling relied on immunoSEQ multiplex PCR, and the TCRdb table lists in-frame clones only, not all of them. The V and J calls and clone size come from that table; D and trimming were worked out from the DNA. The sample has 350,000 to 450,000 clones; roughly 86% are singletons. The CDR3 spans 13 residues. V was pared by 2 bases and J by 8 bases, with 12 bases between. The germline CDR1 and CDR2 sequences are MNHEY and SVGAGI. The study assigned cohorts using participant-reported clinical history. The sample belongs to a study of blood T cell repertoires in COVID-19.

The V gene is TRBV6-5, the J gene TRBJ1-2, with D possibly being TRBD1 (6 bases). The TCR sequence derives from a woman aged 25 to 39 who had recovered from COVID-19. Sequenced sample: PBMCs or T cells enriched from blood (not recorded which). The CDR3 spells CASSYRTDEGYTF. The DNA for the CDR3 is TGTGCCAGCAGTTACCGGACAGACGAAGGCTACACCTTC.